This T cell receptor (beta chain) stems from a study of blood T cell repertoires in COVID-19. TCRdb keeps only in-frame clones here, not all; method: immunoSEQ multiplex PCR. The table has under 45,000 clones, 89% seen once; the top ten hold 0.3% to 0.45%. This clone was detected only a few times. The CDR3 is made up of 14 amino acids. CDR1 is SGHTS, CDR2 YDEGEE, per germline. Trimming cost V 0 bases and J 3 bases, with 10 bases left between them. Sequenced: peripheral blood. The sequence came from a human donor in a cohort sampled during active COVID-19. The chain has TRBV5-8 and TRBJ2-7; D possibly corresponds to TRBD1 (6 bases). In DNA, the CDR3 is TGTGCCAGCAGCTTGGTGGGACACAACTACGAGCAGTACTTC. As protein: CASSLVGHNYEQYF.